This TCR beta chain stems from a study of Ad26.COV2.S vaccination and SARS-CoV-2 variants. The protocol was immunoSEQ multiplex PCR, while the TCRdb copy is restricted to in-frame clones and leaves out a portion. The sample records around 320,000 clones, approximately 86% being singletons. This clone showed up just once. Indicated treatment: over 15 received Ad26.COV2.S at low or high dose, single or two shots; several received placebo; per-sample allocation not given. Samples came from day 63 after the first vaccine or placebo injection. This TCR came from a person between 18 and 65 years old who received the Ad26.COV2.S COVID-19 vaccine or a placebo. The sequencing used peripheral blood, collected in a trial of Ad26.COV2.S vaccine versus placebo.

CDR3 bases: TGTGCCAGCAGCCAGACAGGGCCCGAAAAACTGTTTTTT. This encodes CASSQTGPEKLFF. This rearrangement joins TRBV3-1 (or the pseudogene TRBV3-2) to TRBJ1-4; 7 bases map to TRBD1. Germline values: CDR1 LGHDT, CDR2 YNNKEL (reference sequence). This CDR3 is 13 amino acids long. V shed 3 bases, J shed 8 bases, and the junction held 3 bases outside the gene matches.